The rows below give T cell receptor beta chains drawn from one sample of a study of response to subunit inactivated influenza vaccine. TCRdb passed the RT-PCR reads through MiXCR, listing each CDR3 protein once. The sample comprises 630,000 or so distinct CDR3 sequences, approximately 14% of which are singletons, and 11% rests with the top ten. The sample here was PBMCs from blood, taken less than 13 days after vaccination. The receptor set was obtained from a man between 45 and 60 years old who received an inactivated influenza vaccine. CDR3s include the opening cysteine and the closing phenylalanine or tryptophan. D genes are given only for firm matches. Clone size appears in some rows only: once, few, many, or a class for an expanded clone.

TRBD2,TRBV5-1,TRBJ2-3,-,TGCGCCAGCAGCGAGGGACTAGCGGGAGGTGGAACAGATACGCAGTATTTT,CASSEGLAGGGTDTQYF
-,TRBV10-3,TRBJ2-5,few,TGTGCCAGCAAGGACAGTTCTGAAGAGACCCAGTACTTC,CASKDSSEETQYF
-,TRBV9,TRBJ2-5,few,TGTGCCAGCAGCGTATCCCCAAGAGATGGAGAGACCCAGTACTTC,CASSVSPRDGETQYF
-,TRBV12-3/TRBV12-4,TRBJ2-5,-,TGTGCCAGCAGTCGACAGGGAGGTGACCAGTACTTC,CASSRQGGDQYF
TRBD1,TRBV7-8,TRBJ1-2,many,TGTGCCAGCAGCTTAGGGGACAGGGATCGTGGCTACACCTTC,CASSLGDRDRGYTF
-,TRBV20-1,TRBJ2-1,-,TGCAGTGCTAGCAATCCGGACAGAAAGCAGTTCTTC,CSASNPDRKQFF
TRBD1,TRBV4-1,TRBJ2-7,few,TGCGCCAGCAGCCACTGGGACAGTAACTACGAGCAGTACTTC,CASSHWDSNYEQYF
-,TRBV5-1,TRBJ2-7,few,TGCGCCAGCAGCTTGGACAGGTTGGGGCAAAACTTC,CASSLDRLGQNF
-,TRBV20-1,TRBJ2-3,many,TGCAGTGCTAGATCTTCCCGAGGGAGTACAGATACGCAGTATTTT,CSARSSRGSTDTQYF
TRBD2,TRBV7-2,TRBJ2-4,few,TGTGCCAGCAGCTCCAGTTCTAGCGGGAGTAACATTCAGTACTTC,CASSSSSSGSNIQYF
-,TRBV10-3,TRBJ1-1,-,TGTGCCAACACTAGGGTGGGGGGTCTTAACACTGAAGCTTTCTTT,CANTRVGGLNTEAFF
-,TRBV18,TRBJ2-3,few,TGTGCCAGCTCACCCGGAGGCGGAGGGTCGAAGTTCACAGATACGCAGTATTTT,CASSPGGGGSKFTDTQYF
TRBD2,TRBV5-1,TRBJ2-3,few,TGCGCCAGCGGGGGACTAGGTTCTAGCACAGATACGCAGTATTTT,CASGGLGSSTDTQYF
TRBD2,TRBV5-1,TRBJ2-1,many,TGCGCCAGCACCGGGGGGGACCCCTACAATGAGCAGTTCTTC,CASTGGDPYNEQFF
TRBD2,TRBV7-9,TRBJ2-1,few,TGTGCCAGCAGCTTAGGCGGGAGTAGGGGCAATGAGCAGTTCTTC,CASSLGGSRGNEQFF
-,TRBV30,TRBJ2-3,once,TGTGCCTGGAGTTTTGCCACAGATACGCAGTATTTT,CAWSFATDTQYF
-,TRBV5-5,TRBJ2-1,few,TGTGCCAGCAGCTTGTACGGGGGGCCTGAGCAGTTCTTC,CASSLYGGPEQFF
TRBD1,TRBV30,TRBJ1-1,few,TGTGCCTGGAGTGTACTAGAGGGGGCGGTTGTAGCTTTCTTT,CAWSVLEGAVVAFF
-,TRBV5-1,TRBJ2-5,few,TGCGCCAGCAGCTTTTCTTCCAGGGAGCCCCAAGAGACCCAGTACTTC,CASSFSSREPQETQYF
TRBD2,TRBV20-1,TRBJ2-7,-,TGCAGTGCTAGAGACGGGCGGGAGCTAACGTACGAGCAGTACTTC,CSARDGRELTYEQYF
TRBD1,TRBV9,TRBJ2-2,few,TGTGCCAGCAGCGGACAGGGGGCGAGAACCGGGGAGCTGTTTTTT,CASSGQGARTGELFF
TRBD2,TRBV4-3,TRBJ2-7,few,TGCGCCAGCAGCCAAGATAGTCGACTAGCGGGGAGCTACGAGCAGTACTTC,CASSQDSRLAGSYEQYF
TRBD2,TRBV4-1,TRBJ2-3,-,TGCGCCAGCAGCCTTGGACTAGCGGGCCAATGGGATACGCAGTATTTT,CASSLGLAGQWDTQYF
TRBD2,TRBV28,TRBJ2-1,-,TGTGCCAGCAGTTCCTCCGGGACTAGCGGGATAAACAATGAGCAGTTCTTC,CASSSSGTSGINNEQFF
-,TRBV7-9,TRBJ2-5,few,TGTGCCAGCAGCAGCGACCCGACCCAGTACTTC,CASSSDPTQYF
-,TRBV5-1,TRBJ2-3,-,TGCGCCAGCAGCCCGGCTCGGGTTACAGATACGCAGTATTTT,CASSPARVTDTQYF
-,TRBV4-2,TRBJ1-1,once,TGTGCCAGCAGCCAAGACCCACTACAGAGATGGGGCACTGAAGCTTTCTTT,CASSQDPLQRWGTEAFF
-,TRBV15,TRBJ2-1,few,TGTGCCACCAGGAGGCCTGGGTCCCACAATGAGCAGTTCTTC,CATRRPGSHNEQFF
TRBD2,TRBV5-1,TRBJ2-1,-,TGCGCCAGCAGCTTGGATAGCGGGAGGGCCGGGTACAATGAGCAGTTCTTC,CASSLDSGRAGYNEQFF
-,TRBV5-1,TRBJ2-3,-,TGCGCCAGCAGCTTCACCCCATCAAGCGTCACAGATACGCAGTATTTT,CASSFTPSSVTDTQYF
-,TRBV5-5,TRBJ1-2,few,TGTGCCAGCAGCTATAACACTTATAACTATGGCTACACCTTC,CASSYNTYNYGYTF
-,TRBV7-3,TRBJ2-3,few,TGTGCCAGCAGCTCCCCTCCTGTTTATACGCAGTATTTT,CASSSPPVYTQYF
-,TRBV3-1,TRBJ2-3,few,TGTGCCAGCAGCCAAGATGTTCGTGACTTCGATACGCAGTATTTT,CASSQDVRDFDTQYF
TRBD2,TRBV9,TRBJ2-1,few,TGTGCCAGCACATCCGAGTTGGCGGGAGATGAGCAGTTCTTC,CASTSELAGDEQFF
-,TRBV29-1,TRBJ2-3,few,TGCAGCGTTGTATCCAGCATCTACACAGATACGCAGTATTTT,CSVVSSIYTDTQYF
-,TRBV7-2,TRBJ1-4,-,TGTGCCAGCAGCTTAGATTTGGTCGCAACTAATGAAAAACTGTTTTTT,CASSLDLVATNEKLFF
-,TRBV12-3/TRBV12-4,TRBJ1-1,-,TGTGCCAGCAGTTTCCCCGAACAGGGTCACACTGAAGCTTTCTTT,CASSFPEQGHTEAFF
-,TRBV18,TRBJ1-4,-,TGTGCCAGCTCACCTCAGAGTAATGAAAAACTGTTTTTT,CASSPQSNEKLFF
TRBD1,TRBV5-1,TRBJ2-6,-,TGCGCCAGCAGCAGAGCCGGGACAGGGCGCTCTGGGGCCAACGTCCTGACTTTC,CASSRAGTGRSGANVLTF
TRBD1,TRBV12-3/TRBV12-4,TRBJ2-7,few,TGTGCCAGCAGTCCATCACCAGGACAGGGCAGCTACGAGCAGTACTTC,CASSPSPGQGSYEQYF